A single sample is the source of the 18 T cell receptor beta chains below, sequenced in a study of blood T cell repertoires in COVID-19. TCRdb's copy holds only in-frame clones and misses some; the assay was immunoSEQ multiplex PCR. The sample has about 170,000 clones, 88% seen once. Sequenced material: peripheral blood. The receptors here all came from a man aged 50 to 60 who had recovered from COVID-19.

For this clone: At one end, the junction sequence differs from germline, possibly due to a read error. This rearrangement joins TRBV7-8 to TRBJ2-4, with 10 bases aligning to TRBD2. Germline CDR1 SGHVS, CDR2 FQNEAQ. The length of the CDR3 is 16 residues. The CDR3 is CASSRAPPSGGPELAF. CDR3 nucleotides: TGTGCCAGCAGCCGAGCCCCACCTAGCGGGGGTCCGGAGTTGGCCTTC.

The J gene is TRBJ2-3, the V gene TRBV7-8, with TRBD2 as a possible D gene (6 bases). The CDR3 spans 15 residues. Germline loops: CDR1 SGHVS, CDR2 FQNEAQ. The V and J ends lost 5 bases and 1 base respectively, with 13 bases between them. The CDR3 loop is CASSPAGGRTDTQYF. The CDR3 region has the DNA TGTGCCAGCAGCCCTGCCGGGGGACGCACAGATACGCAGTATTTT.

The chain is built from TRBV5-4 and TRBJ2-1; TRBD2 matches 7 bases. The CDR3 runs 15 residues. Germline lookup yields CDR1 SGHNT and CDR2 YYREEE (reference sequence). V trimming: 3 bases; J trimming: 7 bases; junction bases outside the gene matches: 10. In DNA, the CDR3 is TGTGCCAGCAGCTGGGAGCGGGATCCCCGGAATGAGCAGTTCTTC. Translating gives CASSWERDPRNEQFF.

This clone was detected only once. The V and J genes are TRBV19 and TRBJ2-7; weak D call: TRBD2 (5 bases). This CDR3 is 21 amino acids long. Germline loops: CDR1 LNHDA, CDR2 SQIVND (reference sequence). Trimming left V 3 bases short and J 0 bases short, with 30 bases between. CDR3 protein: CASSMRAAFNIVGILSYEQYF. For the CDR3, the DNA is TGTGCCAGTAGTATGCGGGCTGCATTTAATATAGTCGGAATCCTCTCCTACGAGCAGTACTTC. Together with reference TRBV19 and TRBJ2-7, the CDR3 gives the full variable domain: DGGITQSPKYLFRKEGQNVTLSCEQNLNHDAMYWYRQDPGQGLRLIYYSQIVNDFQKGDIAEGYSVSREKKESFPLTVTSAQKNPTAFYLCASSMRAAFNIVGILSYEQYFGPGTRLTVT.

This chain uses TRBV7-2 with TRBJ2-7, with a tentative D call TRBD2 (8 bases). Per the germline V gene, CDR1 is SGHTA and CDR2 is FQGNSA. V was trimmed by 3 bases and J by 7 bases, leaving 25 bases between them. The CDR3 length is 17 residues. As DNA, the CDR3 is TGTGCCAGCAGCTTTACTTCTAGCGGGCAGGGGGTTCGGGAGCAGTACTTC. Amino acids: CASSFTSSGQGVREQYF.

This clone showed up just a few times. The chain has TRBV5-6 and TRBJ2-4; no definite D call. The CDR3 is made up of 13 amino acids. The V end lost 2 bases, the J end lost 7 bases, and 10 bases lay between the germline ends. Germline-derived CDR1 and CDR2 are SGHDT and YYEEEE. The CDR3 reads CASSFRLLNIQYF. In DNA form, the CDR3 reads TGTGCCAGCAGCTTTAGACTGCTCAACATTCAGTACTTC.

This chain uses TRBV2 with TRBJ1-4, with TRBD1 as a possible D gene (6 bases). The CDR3 contains 15 residues. The V gene lost 8 bases and the J gene lost 0 bases, with 13 bases spanning the gap. From germline, CDR1 is SNHLY and CDR2 FYNNEI. The CDR3 is CASGGRVATNEKLFF. The CDR3 DNA reads as TGTGCCAGCGGGGGCCGAGTTGCAACTAATGAAAAACTGTTTTTT.

The rearrangement uses TRBV18 and TRBJ2-2, with TRBD1 as a possible D gene (6 bases). This CDR3 is built from 13 residues. Germline CDR1 reads KGHSH; CDR2 reads LQKENI. V was trimmed by 3 bases and J by 5 bases, leaving 7 bases between them. This chain's CDR3 is CASSPTGTGELFF. CDR3 nucleotides: TGTGCCAGCTCACCGACAGGTACCGGGGAGCTGTTTTTT.

This chain connects TRBV7-2 to TRBJ1-6; the D gene is possibly TRBD1 (6 bases). This CDR3 spans 14 amino acids. Trimming shortened V by 4 bases and J by 10 bases, and 14 bases separated the two germline ends. Germline loops: CDR1 SGHTA, CDR2 FQGNSA. CDR3 protein: CASSSSGAGSPLHF. In DNA, the CDR3 is TGTGCCAGCAGCTCCTCAGGGGCTGGGTCACCCCTCCACTTT. Full variable domain (missing parts from reference TRBV7-2 and TRBJ1-6): GAGVSQSPSNKVTEKGKDVELRCDPISGHTALYWYRQSLGQGLEFLIYFQGNSAPDKSGLPSDRFSAERTGGSVSTLTIQRTQQEDSAVYLCASSSSGAGSPLHFGNGTRLTVT.

V gene TRBV18 combines with J gene TRBJ1-1; weak D call: TRBD1 (5 bases). With 2 bases removed from V and 0 bases from J, the gap between germline ends came to 10 bases. CDR1 KGHSH and CDR2 LQKENI come from the germline V gene. The CDR3 spans 15 residues. For the CDR3, the DNA is TGTGCCAGCTCACCAGACAGAAACATGAACACTGAAGCTTTCTTT. Translation gives CASSPDRNMNTEAFF.

V usage is TRBV4-1 and J usage is TRBJ2-7; the match to TRBD2 covers 10 bases. The CDR3 length is 18 residues. Germline lookup yields CDR1 MGHRA and CDR2 YSYEKL. V dropped 0 bases and J dropped 4; count of bases not matched to a gene: 12. In nucleotides, the CDR3 is TGCGCCAGCAGCCAAGAAGGGCCAGGTGGTAGCGGGAGGTACGAGCAGTACTTC. Amino acid sequence: CASSQEGPGGSGRYEQYF.

J is TRBJ2-3 and V is TRBV27; weak D call: TRBD2 (6 bases). The V end was cut by 4 bases, the J end by 1 base, with 12 bases between. This CDR3 spans 15 amino acids. Germline CDR1 and CDR2: MNHEY and SMNVEV (reference sequence). CDR3: CASSSWGGGTDTQYF. In nucleotides, the CDR3 is TGTGCCAGCAGTTCGTGGGGCGGGGGCACAGATACGCAGTATTTT.

The chain couples TRBV12-3 or TRBV12-4 to TRBJ1-1; 8 bases are a match to TRBD1. The CDR3 runs 13 residues. The trim removed 5 bases at V and 10 bases at J, leaving 9 bases unmatched. This chain's CDR3 is CASSLGQGTLAFF. The CDR3 bases are TGTGCCAGCAGTCTCGGACAGGGTACTCTAGCTTTCTTT.

The chain couples TRBV10-2 to TRBJ1-2; weak D call: TRBD1 (5 bases). The CDR3 spans 13 residues. V lost 6 bases and J lost 4, with 12 bases in between. The germline V gene has CDR1 WSHSY and CDR2 SAAADI. This CDR3 is CASRNQGTYGYTF. The CDR3 bases are TGCGCCAGCAGGAATCAGGGAACCTATGGCTACACCTTC.

V is TRBV5-1 and J is TRBJ2-1, with a weak D call TRBD2 (6 bases). CDR3 size: 16 residues. The ends were cut back, 3 bases at V and 1 base at J, with 14 bases in the middle. Germline loops: CDR1 SGHRS, CDR2 YFSETQ. CDR3: CASSSRDGGSYNEQFF. In DNA form, the CDR3 reads TGCGCCAGCAGCTCCCGGGACGGAGGGTCCTACAATGAGCAGTTCTTC.

The CDR3 loop reads CASSLLLYEQYF. CDR3 nucleotides: TGTGCCAGCAGCTTACTATTATACGAGCAGTACTTC. This chain uses TRBV5-5 with TRBJ2-7; no clear D. Germline loops: CDR1 SGHKS, CDR2 YYEKEE (reference sequence). The V and J ends lost 2 bases and 4 bases respectively, with 7 bases between them. The CDR3 contains 12 residues.

V usage is TRBV19 and J usage is TRBJ1-5; weak D call: TRBD1 (5 bases). CDR3 length: 14 amino acids. CDR1 is LNHDA and CDR2 is SQIVND in the germline V gene (reference sequence). V was pared by 1 base and J by 5 bases, with 9 bases between. The CDR3 DNA reads as TGTGCCAGTAGTATAGTGTCGGGGGATCAGCCCCAGCATTTT. This codes for CASSIVSGDQPQHF.

This chain joins TRBV6-5 and TRBJ1-1; the match to TRBD1 covers 8 bases. Germline CDR1 MNHEY, CDR2 SVGAGI. The J segment lost 4 bases and the V segment lost 7 bases, leaving 8 bases of the junction unmatched. The CDR3 totals 14 residues. CDR3 nucleotide sequence: TGTGCCAGCATCCATCGGACAGGGAGCACTGAAGCTTTCTTT. This gives the protein CASIHRTGSTEAFF.